This is a list of T cell receptor beta chains from one sample in a study of control samples from healthy donors and cancer patients. Generated by immunoSEQ multiplex PCR, the TCRdb table keeps only in-frame clones and is missing some. The sample holds 150,000 to 200,000 clones; roughly nine tenths are singletons and the top ten take 0.65% to 0.75%. The sequenced material came from blood. Every receptor here comes from a woman in her 30s in good health. The CDR3 runs from the conserved cysteine through the conserved F or W. The D gene is left open where the match is weak.

D gene	V gene	J gene	CDR3 protein
.	TRBV4-1	TRBJ2-4	CASSQGGWGRGRELAKNIQYF
TRBD1	TRBV6-4	TRBJ2-1	CASSVESGTGNEQFF
.	TRBV12-3/TRBV12-4	TRBJ2-7	CASSPDIIYEQYF
.	TRBV4-1	TRBJ1-2	CASSPGTTTNYGYTF
.	TRBV2	TRBJ2-7	CASSEPSGPPSEQYF
TRBD1	TRBV7-6	TRBJ1-3	CASSIGQGSGNTIYF
.	TRBV3-1/TRBV3-2	TRBJ2-2	CASSQQAFGTGELFF
TRBD2	TRBV14	TRBJ2-7	CASSRWGLAERVTYEQYF
TRBD1	TRBV6-5	TRBJ2-2	CASNRGTGELFF
.	TRBV6-4	TRBJ2-6	CASSPGSRIDGANVLTF
TRBD1	TRBV10-3	TRBJ1-1	CATARDRATEAFF
.	TRBV2	TRBJ2-7	CASSALSEQYF
.	TRBV7-2	TRBJ2-5	CATRAQGAPQETQYF
.	TRBV28	TRBJ2-3	CASSLGADLTDTQYF
TRBD2	TRBV28	TRBJ2-7	CASSFRGRARDEQYF
.	TRBV24-1	TRBJ2-3	CATSRPTTQYF
.	TRBV5-1	TRBJ2-5	CASSLGDRNTGTQYF
.	TRBV7-9	TRBJ2-1	CASSSPFDSYNEQFF
TRBD2	TRBV4-2	TRBJ2-6	CASTPRETSGSGANVLTF
TRBD1	TRBV2	TRBJ1-5	CASSPGQGYQPQHF
TRBD1	TRBV28	TRBJ2-7	CASRPGQRIGEQYF
TRBD1	TRBV27	TRBJ1-5	CASSSYPPGQAVQPQHF
.	TRBV5-1	TRBJ1-4	CASSSSGEPNEKLFF
TRBD2	TRBV19	TRBJ2-5	CASSIEIAGQETQYF
.	TRBV7-9	TRBJ2-5	CASSLEAGVETQYF
.	TRBV9	TRBJ1-2	CASSVWSGGAYGYTF
TRBD1	TRBV5-4	TRBJ2-7	CASSVRDSTGEQYF
.	TRBV28	TRBJ2-3	CASSLFSGIDTDTQYF
TRBD1	TRBV28	TRBJ1-1	CASTLGTGDSIRAFF
.	TRBV27	TRBJ2-2	CASSRGTRNTGELFF
TRBD1	TRBV19	TRBJ2-1	CASSPNRGPRDEQFF
.	TRBV5-1	TRBJ1-2	CASSLGSGGYTF
.	TRBV14	TRBJ2-1	CASSQRATLSSYNEQFF
TRBD1	TRBV27	TRBJ1-3	CASSFSGTAGNTIYF
.	TRBV3-1/TRBV3-2	TRBJ2-3	CASSQGTSTDTQYF
TRBD1	TRBV28	TRBJ1-4	CASSFSGGGEKLFF
.	TRBV28	TRBJ1-2	CASTGGQFYGYTF
.	TRBV19	TRBJ2-6	CASSQGVPGANVLTF
.	TRBV3-1/TRBV3-2	TRBJ2-3	CASSLELTTRVF
.	TRBV6-5	TRBJ1-5	CASSYSEGFSNQPQHF
.	TRBV4-2	TRBJ1-5	CASSHRDTGNQPQHF
TRBD1	TRBV3-1/TRBV3-2	TRBJ1-2	CASSLQGAYGYTF
.	TRBV28	TRBJ2-7	CASSFSPHYEQYF
TRBD1	TRBV27	TRBJ1-5	CASSSKWTGGSYSNQPQHF
.	TRBV25-1	TRBJ1-1	CASGGMGTEAFF
.	TRBV30	TRBJ1-4	CAWSAREKLFF
.	TRBV5-1	TRBJ2-7	CASSLLGVRGQYF
.	TRBV7-3	TRBJ2-1	CASSLGAQGGEQFF
.	TRBV24-1	TRBJ2-1	CATSDPQVPSNEQFF
TRBD1	TRBV28	TRBJ2-5	CASSQLWGRGYQETQYF